These 32 T cell receptor beta chains were sequenced from one sample in a study of T cells in women clearing cervical HPV infection. Sequencing used immunoSEQ multiplex PCR; TCRdb keeps in-frame clones, though not all of them. The specimen's table records about 45,000 clones. The specimen sequenced was blood buffy coat. These receptors originate from a woman aged 18 to 75 with a cervical HPV16 infection that either progressed to CIN3+ or cleared (not recorded which).

Notes on this clone: The CDR3 extends 3 residues past the end of the read, so its final part is completed from the germline J gene. The J gene is TRBJ2-7, the V gene TRBV20-1; TRBD1 agrees at 11 bases. V trimming: 6 bases; J trimming: 3 bases; junction bases outside the gene matches: 7. Germline CDR1 DFQATT, CDR2 SNEGSKA (reference sequence). This CDR3 comprises 14 residues. CDR3 bases read: TGCAGTGCGCGGACAGGGGGCGCGGACTACGAG. Translating gives CSARTGGADYE. The entire CDR3 reads CSARTGGADYEQYF.

Concerning this clone itself: The CDR3 end is not reached by the read, which stops 3 residues before it; the germline J gene fills it in. The chain links TRBV10-3 to TRBJ2-7, with TRBD1 matching 7 bases. Germline CDR1 ENHRY, CDR2 SYGVKD. The CDR3 has 15 amino acids. V was pared by 6 bases and J by 4 bases, with 12 bases of the junction left unmatched. The CDR3 loop is CAISATGRTNYEQYF. CDR3 bases read: TGTGCCATCAGCGCGACAGGGAGAACAAATTACGAG.

Comments on this clone: The read finishes 3 residues shy of the CDR3 end, and the germline J gene is used to complete it. The V gene is TRBV19, the J gene TRBJ2-3; possibly TRBD1 for D (5 bases). CDR3 length equals 14 residues. V was cut by 2 bases and J by 4 bases, with 10 bases left in between. CDR1 LNHDA and CDR2 SQIVND come from the germline V gene (reference sequence). The CDR3 protein is CASSIRQGSDTQYF. The sequenced CDR3 bases are TGTGCCAGTAGTATAAGGCAGGGCTCAGATACG.

In the case of this clone: With the read ending 3 residues before the CDR3 end, the germline J gene is used to fill in that end. The chain joins TRBV5-1 to TRBJ1-2; 7 bases map to TRBD1. V trimming: 5 bases; J trimming: 3 bases; junction bases outside the gene matches: 10. The CDR3 is made up of 15 amino acids. CDR1 and CDR2 (germline): SGHRS, YFSETQ. The covered CDR3 bases are TGCGCCAGCAGGCCGAGCCCGGGACAGTACTATGGC. Its translation is CASRPSPGQYYG. The full CDR3 sequence reads CASRPSPGQYYGYTF.

About this clone: The DNA ends 3 residues before the CDR3 does, and the rest of the CDR3 is filled in from the germline J gene. The chain combines TRBV28 with TRBJ1-2; D is ambiguous. Germline values: CDR1 MDHEN, CDR2 SYDVKM. The CDR3 sequence is 11 residues long. CDR3 sequence: CASSLSEGYTF. Incomplete CDR3 DNA: TGTGCCAGCAGTTTATCAGAGGGC.

As regards this clone: The read is 3 residues too short to cover the CDR3 end, so that end is filled in from the germline J gene. The rearrangement links TRBV2 to TRBJ2-1, with a possible D match to TRBD2 (6 bases). The germline V and J ends were trimmed by 0 bases and 9 bases, with 15 bases remaining between them. From germline, CDR1 is SNHLY and CDR2 FYNNEI. The CDR3 is 15 residues long. This CDR3 reads CASSEALPGAGEQFF. CDR3 bases read: TGTGCCAGCAGTGAAGCGCTTCCTGGAGCGGGTGAG.

CDR3 sequence: CASTFSPSGRAGETQYF. CDR3 DNA, as far as it was read: TGCGCCAGCACCTTCAGTCCTAGCGGGAGGGCCGGAGAGACC. The genes are TRBV5-1 and TRBJ2-5; TRBD2 matches at 12 bases. The read falls 3 residues short of the CDR3 end, and the missing part is taken from the germline J gene. CDR3 size: 17 residues. The V gene end was trimmed by 6 bases and the J gene end by 4 bases; junction bases not matched to a gene: 13. In germline, CDR1 is SGHRS, CDR2 YFSETQ.

Comment on this clone: Read data end 3 residues before the CDR3 end; the end is taken from the germline J gene. V usage is TRBV20-1 and J usage is TRBJ1-2; 9 nucleotides agree with TRBD1. CDR3 length equals 15 residues. Germline V CDR1 and CDR2: DFQATT, SNEGSKA (reference sequence). The junction had 3 bases not matched to a gene; V was cut back by 1 base and J by 0 bases. CDR3 bases read: TGCAGTGCTAGAGGGACAGGGGCTTCTAACTATGGC. Translating it yields CSARGTGASNYG. The full CDR3 is CSARGTGASNYGYTF.

Concerning this clone: The sequenced fragment ends 3 residues before the CDR3 boundary, so the rest is inferred from the germline J gene. This sequence joins TRBV7-9 and TRBJ2-3; D might be TRBD2 (6 bases). Trimming left V 5 bases short and J 3 bases short, with 12 bases between. This CDR3 contains 14 residues. The germline V gene has CDR1 SEHNR and CDR2 FQNEAQ (reference sequence). CDR3 in amino acids: CASSARRVTDTQYF. The sequenced CDR3 bases are TGTGCCAGCAGCGCCAGGAGGGTAACAGATACG.

Frequency places this clone as medium-sized. Read data end 3 residues before the CDR3 end; the end is taken from the germline J gene. The rearrangement links TRBV10-2 to TRBJ1-5; tentatively, D is TRBD1 (6 bases). The CDR3 contains 12 residues. V lost 8 bases and J 6 bases, leaving 11 bases between the germline ends. Germline CDR1 and CDR2: WSHSY and SAAADI. CDR3 in amino acids: CASRQGTQPQHF. The sequenced CDR3 bases are TGCGCCAGCCGGCAGGGGACTCAGCCC.

About this clone itself: The read is 3 residues too short to cover the CDR3 end, so that end is filled in from the germline J gene. The V call is TRBV5-1, the J call TRBJ2-1; 7 positions agree with TRBD1. Per germline, CDR1 SGHRS and CDR2 YFSETQ. There are 14 residues in the CDR3. Trimming cost V 4 bases and J 4 bases; bases outside gene matches: 5. The CDR3 is CASSLGQAYNEQFF. CDR3 DNA (partial): TGCGCCAGCAGCCTCGGACAGGCTTACAATGAG.

Notes on this clone: The DNA ends 3 residues before the CDR3 does, and the rest of the CDR3 is filled in from the germline J gene. The rearrangement links TRBV19 to TRBJ2-5; 8 nucleotides align to TRBD2. V was clipped by 1 base and J by 6 bases; unmatched bases: 7. In germline, CDR1 is LNHDA, CDR2 SQIVND (reference sequence). There are 15 residues in the CDR3. The CDR3 region is CASSIVAGRRKTQYF. The sequenced CDR3 bases are TGTGCCAGTAGTATAGTAGCGGGGAGGAGAAAGACC.

The part of the CDR3 DNA that was read is TGTGCCAGCCGCGCACAAGAGACC. Translated, it gives CASRAQET. The CDR3, in full, reads CASRAQETQYF. The chain links TRBV7-2 to TRBJ2-5; D is uncertain. The read gets to within 3 residues of the CDR3 end, and the germline J gene fills in the rest. Germline values: CDR1 SGHTA, CDR2 FQGNSA. V was clipped by 8 bases and J by 2 bases, with 6 bases between them. The CDR3 has 11 residues.

On this clone itself: From the germline J gene comes the end of the CDR3, since the read stops 3 residues before it. The chain combines TRBV28 with TRBJ2-2; 7 positions agree with TRBD1. The CDR3 extends over 15 amino acids. V lost 7 bases and J lost 5; bases outside the gene matches: 10. The germline gives CDR1 MDHEN, CDR2 SYDVKM. CDR3 in amino acids: CASIGQGVRTGELFF. The sequenced part of the CDR3 DNA is TGTGCCAGCATCGGGCAGGGGGTGCGGACCGGGGAG.

Remarks on this clone: The read ends 3 residues early relative to the CDR3; the germline J gene fills the gap. V gene TRBV14 combines with J gene TRBJ1-1; D perhaps matches TRBD1 (6 bases). The V end was cut by 5 bases, the J end by 0 bases, with 7 bases between. CDR1 is SGHDN and CDR2 is FVKESK in the germline V gene. The CDR3 length is 13 residues. The part of the CDR3 DNA that was read is TGTGCCAGCAGCGAGGGGGTGAACACTGAA. Protein sequence: CASSEGVNTE. The full CDR3 is CASSEGVNTEAFF.

As for this clone: The CDR3 end lies 3 residues beyond the end of the read and is filled in from the germline J gene. The genes are TRBV5-5 and TRBJ2-5, with 12 positions matching TRBD2. The J segment lost 4 bases and the V segment lost 3 bases, leaving 4 bases of the junction unmatched. CDR3 length: 15 residues. CDR1 is SGHKS and CDR2 is YYEKEE in the germline V gene (reference sequence). Incomplete CDR3 DNA: TGTGCCAGCAGCTCCCTAGCGGGGGGGCGAGAGACC. It is translated as CASSSLAGGRET. The whole CDR3 protein reads CASSSLAGGRETQYF.

This clone is identified as medium-sized (0.01 to 0.1%) from frequency. The CDR3 goes on 3 residues after the read ends, and that part is filled in from the germline J gene. The chain recombines TRBV18 with TRBJ2-5, with 7 bases matching TRBD1. This CDR3 region has 15 residues. Germline values: CDR1 KGHSH, CDR2 LQKENI. The trim removed 1 base at V and 3 bases at J, leaving 5 bases unmatched. The sequenced part of the CDR3 DNA is TGTGCCAGCTCACCACACTTCGGACAGGAAGAGACC. Protein sequence: CASSPHFGQEET. The entire CDR3 protein is CASSPHFGQEETQYF.

As to this clone: Sequencing ends 3 residues short of the CDR3 end; the germline J gene provides the rest. V usage is TRBV7-9 and J usage is TRBJ2-7, with D possibly being TRBD1 (5 bases). The CDR3 is 14 amino acids. Germline V gene data show CDR1 as SEHNR and CDR2 as FQNEAQ (reference sequence). Trimming took 3 bases from V and 2 from J, leaving 11 bases between them. The CDR3 sequence is CASSFGADTYEQYF. Partial CDR3 DNA: TGTGCCAGCAGCTTTGGGGCGGACACCTACGAG.

Notes on this clone: The sequenced fragment ends 3 residues before the CDR3 boundary, so the rest is inferred from the germline J gene. The chain recombines TRBV14 with TRBJ2-7; weak D call: TRBD2 (5 bases). Trimming left V 5 bases short and J 2 bases short, with 16 bases between. The CDR3 has 15 amino acids. Germline V gives CDR1 SGHDN, CDR2 FVKESK. The CDR3 protein is CASSKGGPSPYEQYF. The covered CDR3 bases are TGTGCCAGCAGCAAAGGAGGCCCTAGTCCCTACGAG.

In regard to this clone: The missing CDR3 end, 3 residues past where the read stops, is filled in from the germline J gene. The V gene is TRBV7-2, the J gene TRBJ1-2; 7 positions agree with TRBD1. Germline V lookup: CDR1 SGHTA, CDR2 FQGNSA. J was trimmed by 4 bases and V by 1 base; bases with no gene match: 3. The CDR3 is 14 residues long. The CDR3 bases that were read are TGTGCCAGCAGCTTAGAGGGGGCCCTCTATGGC. This translates into CASSLEGALYG. The full CDR3 is CASSLEGALYGYTF. Using reference TRBV7-2 and TRBJ1-2 for the parts outside the CDR3, the full variable domain is GAGVSQSPSNKVTEKGKDVELRCDPISGHTALYWYRQSLGQGLEFLIYFQGNSAPDKSGLPSDRFSAERTGGSVSTLTIQRTQQEDSAVYLCASSLEGALYGYTFGSGTRLTVV.

Concerning this clone itself: The read is 3 residues too short to cover the CDR3 end, so that end is filled in from the germline J gene. The chain links TRBV30 to TRBJ2-7, with TRBD2 matching over 14 bases. Germline loops: CDR1 GTSNPN, CDR2 SVGIG (reference sequence). V lost 0 bases to trimming and J lost 0 bases; unmatched junction nucleotides: 7. This CDR3 spans 18 amino acids. The CDR3: CAWSVPGLAGGSSYEQYF. The sequenced part of the CDR3 DNA is TGTGCCTGGAGTGTTCCTGGACTAGCGGGGGGTTCCTCCTACGAG.

As for this clone: The CDR3 end falls 3 residues outside the read, so it is completed with the germline J gene. The chain uses TRBV6-2 or TRBV6-3 and TRBJ2-2, with 8 bases lining up with TRBD2. Germline-derived CDR1 and CDR2 are MNHEY and SVGEGT. Losses at the gene ends were 1 base for V and 1 base for J; bases not matched to a gene: 2. This CDR3 spans 16 amino acids. The CDR3 DNA, read in part, is TGTGCCAGCAGTTACTTGACTAGCGAGAACACCGGGGAG. The encoded protein is CASSYLTSENTGE. The complete CDR3 protein is CASSYLTSENTGELFF.

Comment on this clone: The read finishes 3 residues shy of the CDR3 end, and the germline J gene is used to complete it. The chain employs TRBV5-1 and TRBJ1-1; possible D gene TRBD1, 5 bases. The CDR3 extends over 15 amino acids. Germline V lookup: CDR1 SGHRS, CDR2 YFSETQ. The V gene lost 3 bases and the J gene lost 1 base, with 13 bases spanning the gap. The CDR3 sequence is CASSWGRERNTEAFF. Incomplete CDR3 DNA: TGCGCCAGCAGCTGGGGCAGGGAGAGGAACACTGAA.

The CDR3 DNA, read in part, is TGTGCTAGTGGCACTGACAGGGCGCAAGAGACC. This gives the protein CASGTDRAQET. The entire CDR3 sequence reads CASGTDRAQETQYF. The chain is built from TRBV12-5 and TRBJ2-5; 7 nucleotides line up with TRBD1. The CDR3 goes on 3 residues after the read ends, and that part is filled in from the germline J gene. Germline CDR1 and CDR2: LGHNT and FRNRAP. This CDR3 comprises 14 residues. After removal of 6 bases from V and 2 bases from J, the junction contained 6 bases not matched to a gene.

Notes on this clone: The missing CDR3 end, 3 residues past where the read stops, is filled in from the germline J gene. The V call is TRBV2, the J call TRBJ2-1; D remains ambiguous. Germline V lookup: CDR1 SNHLY, CDR2 FYNNEI. This CDR3 comprises 14 residues. V was trimmed by 3 bases and J by 8 bases, leaving 14 bases between them. The DNA read from the CDR3 is TGTGCCAGCAGTGATTACAGCCCCATAGATGAG. This sequence encodes CASSDYSPIDE. The entire CDR3 protein reads CASSDYSPIDEQFF.

To note about this clone: Read coverage stops 3 residues before the CDR3 terminus; the germline J gene supplies the remainder. J is TRBJ1-1 and V is TRBV19; no clear D. CDR3 length: 12 residues. The germline V and J ends were trimmed by 0 bases and 7 bases, with 6 bases remaining between them. Germline values: CDR1 LNHDA, CDR2 SQIVND (reference sequence). Incomplete CDR3 DNA: TGTGCCAGTAGTATAGACGGGGATGAA. Translation: CASSIDGDE. Given in full, the CDR3 is CASSIDGDEAFF.

Turning to this clone: An end of the junction differs from the germline gene, which may be a read error. At the DNA level, this CDR3 is encoded by other sequences in the same sample as well. Partial CDR3 DNA: TGTGCCAGCAGCCAGACAGGAGGAAACACA. Protein: CASSQTGGNT. The full CDR3 is CASSQTGGNTIYF. The gene calls are TRBV5-6 and TRBJ1-3; possibly TRBD1 for D (6 bases). The read terminates 3 residues ahead of where the CDR3 ends, so the germline J gene completes it. Germline loops: CDR1 SGHDT, CDR2 YYEEEE. This CDR3 contains 13 residues. Full variable domain (outside the CDR3, taken from reference TRBV5-6 and TRBJ1-3): DAGVTQSPTHLIKTRGQQVTLRCSPKSGHDTVSWYQQALGQGPQFIFQYYEEEERQRGNFPDRFSGHQFPNYSSELNVNALLLGDSALYLCASSQTGGNTIYFGEGSWLTVV.

With respect to this clone: From the germline J gene comes the end of the CDR3, since the read stops 3 residues before it. The V call is TRBV10-1, the J call TRBJ1-2; D may be TRBD1 (6 bases). The germline CDR1 and CDR2 sequences are WNHNN and SYGVQD (reference sequence). Trimming stripped 7 bases from V and 2 bases from J, with 14 bases between. The CDR3 is made up of 14 amino acids. The CDR3 region is CASKNRAWNYGYTF. The CDR3 DNA, read in part, is TGCGCCAGCAAAAACAGGGCCTGGAACTATGGC.

A remark on this clone: Read sequence stops 3 residues before the CDR3 end, and the germline J gene provides the missing end. This chain uses TRBV18 with TRBJ1-2; D is unresolved. The CDR3 totals 13 residues. Germline V gene data show CDR1 as KGHSH and CDR2 as LQKENI. The DNA read from the CDR3 is TGTGCCAGCTCACGAGGCAGCGGAGATACC. Protein sequence: CASSRGSGDT. The entire CDR3 protein is CASSRGSGDTYTF.

Comments on this clone: The CDR3 extends 3 residues past the end of the read, so its final part is completed from the germline J gene. The J gene is TRBJ1-2, the V gene TRBV7-3; possible D gene TRBD1, 5 bases. This CDR3 spans 12 amino acids. Germline assignment: CDR1 SGHTA and CDR2 FQGTGA. CDR3 protein: CASSLIQGDYTF. The sequenced CDR3 bases are TGTGCCAGCAGCTTAATTCAGGGCGAC.

Turning to this clone: The CDR3 end is not reached by the read, which stops 3 residues before it; the germline J gene fills it in. The chain is built from TRBV30 and TRBJ2-3; TRBD1 might be the D (5 bases). The CDR3 loop spans 13 amino acids. The germline V gene has CDR1 GTSNPN and CDR2 SVGIG (reference sequence). The sequenced part of the CDR3 DNA is TGTGCCTGGAGTCGGCAGGGCAATCAGCCG. Amino acid sequence: CAWSRQGNQP. The full CDR3 is CAWSRQGNQPQYF.

On this clone itself: The CDR3 end is not reached by the read, which stops 3 residues before it; the germline J gene fills it in. V gene TRBV4-2 combines with J gene TRBJ2-3; 8 bases are shared with TRBD2. Trimming cost V 7 bases and J 5 bases; bases outside gene matches: 14. The CDR3 is made up of 16 amino acids. Germline lookup yields CDR1 LGHNA and CDR2 YNFKEQ. The covered CDR3 bases are TGTGCCAGCACCCCTTCCCGGGGGGGACCGGGAGATACG. As protein: CASTPSRGGPGDT. The CDR3 in full is CASTPSRGGPGDTQYF.